This T cell receptor (beta chain) came from a study of T-cell reconstitution after alpha-beta-depleted transplantation in children (dated by TCRdb to between 2015 and 2016). About the study as a whole: T-cell immune reconstitution after TCRalphabeta/CD19-depleted allogeneic hematopoietic cell transplantation in children was quantitatively tracked in the study by means of TCR repertoire profiling.

Libraries were built with PCR. The run used an Illumina HiSeq 2500. To normalize quantification of the TCRbeta repertoire, the TCR libraries were built with molecular barcoding that relied on unique molecular identifiers. TCRdb trimmed public reads at Q25 via fastp, called clones via MiXCR and kept in-frame beta chains. Rows merge per CDR3 protein into single entries with the most common DNA and genes. This sample holds 500,000 to 600,000 distinct CDR3 sequences; around 16% were observed only once. The top ten constitute approximately 3% of the sample. This clonotype was detected a few times. Its antigen is not yet known. No base qualities exist here, and no much larger clone lies one base off it. The germline V and J ends show losses of 5 bases and 7 bases respectively, and no gene match explains 17 bases of the junction. CDR1 and CDR2 are read off the germline V gene as SGHNT and YENEEA. Including the terminal cysteine and phenylalanine, the CDR3 comprises 17 residues. The only DNA kept is the CDR3, 51 bases in frame from the first base.

The V and J genes are TRBV11-3 and TRBJ2-1, and 7 junctional nucleotides match TRBD2. The source of this sequence is a human donor who donated a stem cell graft to a child with acute lymphoblastic leukemia. Here the sequenced sample was PBMCs from the stem cell graft donor, taken from the stem cell graft. The CDR3 here reads CASSLSLVGGPANEQFF. Here is the DNA: TGTGCCAGCAGCCTTAGCTTAGTGGGAGGGCCGGCTAATGAGCAGTTCTTC.